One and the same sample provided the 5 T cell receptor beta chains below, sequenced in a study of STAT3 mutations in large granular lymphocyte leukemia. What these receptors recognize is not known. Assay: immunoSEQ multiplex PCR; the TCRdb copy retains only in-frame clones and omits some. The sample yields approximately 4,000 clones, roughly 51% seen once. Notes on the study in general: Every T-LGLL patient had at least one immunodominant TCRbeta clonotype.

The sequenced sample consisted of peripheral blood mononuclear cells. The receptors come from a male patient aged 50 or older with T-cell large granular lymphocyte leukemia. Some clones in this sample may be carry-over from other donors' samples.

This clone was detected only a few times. The CDR3 here is CASSQNEYTEAFF. CDR3 in DNA: TGCGCCAGCAGTCAAAATGAATATACTGAAGCTTTCTTT. V is TRBV23-1 and J is TRBJ1-1; D is uncertain. TRBV23-1 is identified as an open reading frame with a role that is uncertain. This CDR3 region has 13 residues. Trimming shortened V by 2 bases and J by 5 bases, and 9 bases separated the two germline ends.

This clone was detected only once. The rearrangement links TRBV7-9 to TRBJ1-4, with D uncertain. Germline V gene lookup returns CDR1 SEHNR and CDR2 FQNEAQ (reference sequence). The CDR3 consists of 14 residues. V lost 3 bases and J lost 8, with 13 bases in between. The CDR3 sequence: CASSFFPSGEKLFF. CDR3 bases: TGTGCCAGCAGCTTCTTCCCATCCGGCGAAAAACTGTTTTTT.

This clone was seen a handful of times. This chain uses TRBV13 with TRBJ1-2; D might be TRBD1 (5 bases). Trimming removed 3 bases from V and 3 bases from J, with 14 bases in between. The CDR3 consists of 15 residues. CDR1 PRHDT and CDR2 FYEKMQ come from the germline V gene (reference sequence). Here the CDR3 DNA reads TGTGCCAGCAGCTTCGGGGACCGACAATACTATGGCTACACCTTC. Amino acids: CASSFGDRQYYGYTF. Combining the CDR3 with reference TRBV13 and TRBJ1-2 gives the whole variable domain AAGVIQSPRHLIKEKRETATLKCYPIPRHDTVYWYQQGPGQDPQFLISFYEKMQSDKGSIPDRFSAQQFSDYHSELNMSSLELGDSALYFCASSFGDRQYYGYTFGSGTRLTVV.

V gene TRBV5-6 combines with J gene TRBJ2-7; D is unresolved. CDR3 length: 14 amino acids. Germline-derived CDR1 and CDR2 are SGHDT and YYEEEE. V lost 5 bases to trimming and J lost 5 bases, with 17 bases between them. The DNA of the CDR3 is TGTGCCAGCAGTCCCGGACGCCACCCCCACGAGCAGTACTTC. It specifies CASSPGRHPHEQYF.

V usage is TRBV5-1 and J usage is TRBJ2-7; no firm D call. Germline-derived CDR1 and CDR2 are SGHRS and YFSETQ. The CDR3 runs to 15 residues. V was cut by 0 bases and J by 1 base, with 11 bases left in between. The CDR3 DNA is TGCGCCAGCAGCTTGGTGTCCTCTTTTTCCTACGAGCAGTACTTC. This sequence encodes CASSLVSSFSYEQYF. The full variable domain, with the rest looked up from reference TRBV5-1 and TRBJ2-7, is KAGVTQTPRYLIKTRGQQVTLSCSPISGHRSVSWYQQTPGQGLQFLFEYFSETQRNKGNFPGRFSGRQFSNSRSEMNVSTLELGDSALYLCASSLVSSFSYEQYFGPGTRLTVT.